What follows is one T cell receptor (beta chain) and its context. Its antigen remains unknown. The junction and the germline gene differ at one end; a read error may be behind it. Sequencing used immunoSEQ multiplex PCR; TCRdb keeps in-frame clones, though not all of them. The sample has about 62,000 clones; about 92% are singletons. The data derive from a study of OX40 agonist ivuxolimab in advanced cancers. Study information: The dose of intravenous ivuxolimab that patients received every 2 weeks ranged from 0.01 to 10 mg/kg.

The CDR3 contains 17 residues. CDR1 SQVTM and CDR2 ANQGSEA come from the germline V gene. Findings and caveats of the study: There were, on average, more expanded clones in CD8+ T cells than in CD4+. CD4+ and CD8+ blood T cells expanded clonally by week 6 at 0.1 to 3.0 mg/kg.

The chain is built from TRBV29-1 and TRBJ2-7; 8 bases line up with TRBD2. This sequence originates from an adult with an advanced solid tumor such as melanoma, head and neck, liver or kidney cancer. Sequences were derived from CD4+ or CD8+ T cells sorted from blood, sampled in a trial of the OX40 agonist ivuxolimab. The CDR3 DNA sequence: TGCAGCGTTGAAGCACCAGGCGGCGGGGGGCCGGTACCTGAAACTGCCTTC. Encoded protein: CSVEAPGGGGPVPETAF.